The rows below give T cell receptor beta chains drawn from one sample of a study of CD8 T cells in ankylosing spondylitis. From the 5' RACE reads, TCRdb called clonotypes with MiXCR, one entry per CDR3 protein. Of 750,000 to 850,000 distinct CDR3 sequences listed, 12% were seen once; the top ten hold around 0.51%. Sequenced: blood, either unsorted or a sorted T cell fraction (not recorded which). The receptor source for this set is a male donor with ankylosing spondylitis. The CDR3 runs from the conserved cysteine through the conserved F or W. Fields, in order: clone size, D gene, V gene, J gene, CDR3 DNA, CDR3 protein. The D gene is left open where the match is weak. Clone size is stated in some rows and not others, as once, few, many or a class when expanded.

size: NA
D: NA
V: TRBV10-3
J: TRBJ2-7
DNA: TGTGCCATCTCCCCAGGGGTAAACTACGAGCAGTACTTC
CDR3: CAISPGVNYEQYF

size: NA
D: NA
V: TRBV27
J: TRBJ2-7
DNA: TGTGCCAGCAGTGATGAGTTCTCCTACGAGCAGTACTTC
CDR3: CASSDEFSYEQYF

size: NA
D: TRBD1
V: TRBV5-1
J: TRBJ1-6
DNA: TGCGCCAGCAGCTTGTTGCCTTACGACAGGGGGAGTTCACCCCTCCACTTT
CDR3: CASSLLPYDRGSSPLHF

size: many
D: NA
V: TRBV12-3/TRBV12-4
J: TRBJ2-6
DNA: TGTGCCAGTGTAAGGAGCTCTGGGGCCAACGTCCTGACTTTC
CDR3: CASVRSSGANVLTF

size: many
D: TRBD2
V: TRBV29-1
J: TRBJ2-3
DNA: TGCAGCGTTGGGTTAGCGGGAGGAGATACGCAGTATTTT
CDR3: CSVGLAGGDTQYF

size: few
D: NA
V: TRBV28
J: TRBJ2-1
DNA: TGTGCCACAGGTGGGCTATCCAATGAGCAGTTCTTC
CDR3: CATGGLSNEQFF

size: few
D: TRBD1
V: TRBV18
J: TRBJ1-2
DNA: TGTGCCAGCTCATTTGACAGGGAAGTGAGTGGTGGCTACACCTTC
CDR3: CASSFDREVSGGYTF

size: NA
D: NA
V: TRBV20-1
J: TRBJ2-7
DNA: TGCAGTGCTAGACTGACGGTTAGCTCCTACGAGCAGTACTTC
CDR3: CSARLTVSSYEQYF

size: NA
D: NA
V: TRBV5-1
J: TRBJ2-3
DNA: TGCGCCAGCAGCTTTCTGGGCGTGACTACAGATACGCAGTATTTT
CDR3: CASSFLGVTTDTQYF

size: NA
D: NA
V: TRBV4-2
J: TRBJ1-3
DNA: TGTGCCAGCAGCCAAGAAGGGGGGAGCGACACCATATATTTT
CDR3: CASSQEGGSDTIYF

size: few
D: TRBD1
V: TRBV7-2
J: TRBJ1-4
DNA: TGTGCCAGCAGCCCATCACAGGGGAGTAGTAATGAAAAACTGTTTTTT
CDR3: CASSPSQGSSNEKLFF

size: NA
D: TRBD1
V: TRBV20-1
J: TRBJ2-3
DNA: TGCAGTGCCGACCGGGACAGCTACACAGATACGCAGTATTTT
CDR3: CSADRDSYTDTQYF

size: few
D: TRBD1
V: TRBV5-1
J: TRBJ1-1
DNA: TGCGCCAGCAGCTTGACAGGGGGCGCGGGGAACACTGAAGCTTTCTTT
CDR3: CASSLTGGAGNTEAFF

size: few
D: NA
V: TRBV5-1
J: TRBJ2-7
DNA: TGCGCCAGCAGTCGCAGGGGAGTTAGCGACGAGCAGTACTTC
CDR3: CASSRRGVSDEQYF

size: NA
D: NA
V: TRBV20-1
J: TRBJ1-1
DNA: TGCAGTGTTTGGGCAGACCTGAGGACTGAAGCTTTCTTT
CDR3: CSVWADLRTEAFF

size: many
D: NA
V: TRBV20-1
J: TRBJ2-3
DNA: TGCAGTGCCGACCTCCGGGATGGGACAGATACGCAGTATTTT
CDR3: CSADLRDGTDTQYF

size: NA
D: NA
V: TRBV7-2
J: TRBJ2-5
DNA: TGTGCCAGCAGCTTTTTCAGGGGCCAAGAGACCCAGTACTTC
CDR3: CASSFFRGQETQYF

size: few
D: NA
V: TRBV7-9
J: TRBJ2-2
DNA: TGTGCCAGCAGCTCCCCGGGACGATCGACCGGGGAGCTGTTTTTT
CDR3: CASSSPGRSTGELFF

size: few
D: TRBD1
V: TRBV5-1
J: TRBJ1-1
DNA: TGCGCCAGCAGCTTGGCAGGGGACAGGAGGGTGGGAGAAGCTTTCTTT
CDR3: CASSLAGDRRVGEAFF

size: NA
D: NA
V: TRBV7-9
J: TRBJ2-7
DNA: TGTGCCAGCAGCTTCGGGACACATTACGAGCAGTACTTC
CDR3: CASSFGTHYEQYF

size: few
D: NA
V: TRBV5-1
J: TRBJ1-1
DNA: TGCGCCAGCCGGACAACGAACACTGAAGCTTTCTTT
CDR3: CASRTTNTEAFF

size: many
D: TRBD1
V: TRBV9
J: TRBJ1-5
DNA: TGTGCCAGCAGCGTAGGTAGGACAGGGAGGAGACAGCCCCAGCATTTT
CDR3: CASSVGRTGRRQPQHF

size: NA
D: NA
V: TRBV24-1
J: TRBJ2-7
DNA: TGTGCCACCAGTCCCCGGGACGCCCGCTACGAGCAGTACTTC
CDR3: CATSPRDARYEQYF

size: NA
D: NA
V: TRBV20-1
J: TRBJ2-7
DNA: TGCAGTGCTTGGGTGACATCCGGTGGGTACGAGCAGTACTTC
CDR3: CSAWVTSGGYEQYF

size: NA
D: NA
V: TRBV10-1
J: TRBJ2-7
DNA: TGCGCCAGCAGTGGGACTTTCTCTCCTAAGCAGTACTTC
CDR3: CASSGTFSPKQYF

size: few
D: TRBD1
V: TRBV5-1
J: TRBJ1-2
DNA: TGCGCCAGCAGCCGGGGGACAGGGGACTATGGCTACACCTTC
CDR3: CASSRGTGDYGYTF

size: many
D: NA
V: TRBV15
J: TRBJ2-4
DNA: TGTGCCACCAGCAGGGGGGACACGGAAAACATTCAGTACTTC
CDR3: CATSRGDTENIQYF